This TCR beta chain was identified during a study of T cells after yellow fever vaccination. Regarding the study as a whole: Booster samples showed a return of most primary-vaccination clones (roughly 96% CD4, 88% CD8).

The CDR3 covers 12 residues. Trimming left V 6 bases short and J 2 bases short, with 9 bases between. Germline V gives CDR1 SGHRS, CDR2 YFSETQ. Of note for this clonotype: The antigen is not known.

TCRdb processed the 5' RACE reads anew with MiXCR; each CDR3 protein has one entry. The sample consists of approximately 550,000 distinct CDR3 sequences, about a fifth of them appearing once. The chain combines TRBV5-1 with TRBJ2-7; D may be TRBD2 (6 bases). This material consisted of PBMCs, taken 15 days after the yellow fever booster vaccination. The clonotype comes from a man between 25 and 39 years old who received the YFV17D yellow fever vaccine. CDR3 region: CASKGLAYEQYF. The CDR3 region has the DNA TGCGCCAGCAAGGGACTGGCCTACGAGCAGTACTTC.